Listed below are T cell receptor beta chains from one sample, sequenced in a study of STAT5B mutations in CD4+ large granular lymphocyte leukemia. Generated by immunoSEQ multiplex PCR, the TCRdb table keeps only in-frame clones and is missing some. The profile shows more than 40,000 clones, 84% of them singletons. The sample consisted of CD4+ T cells from blood buffy coats. Source of these receptors: a human donor in good health. CDR3s include the opening cysteine and the closing phenylalanine or tryptophan. The D gene is left open where the match is weak. Size is omitted from some rows. Given values are once, few, many or a class for expanded clones.

clone_size	v_call	j_call	d_call	cdr3_nt	cdr3_aa
.	TRBV19	TRBJ2-3	.	TGTGCCAGTAGTGGGCGGGACCGTAGCACAGATACGCAGTATTTT	CASSGRDRSTDTQYF
once	TRBV18	TRBJ1-1	.	TGTGCCAGCTCACCAGGGGGCGAAACTGAAGCTTTCTTT	CASSPGGETEAFF
.	TRBV27	TRBJ2-3	TRBD2	TGTGCCAGCAGTTCAAAGCGGGGGGGCTCTTATACGCAGTATTTT	CASSSKRGGSYTQYF
.	TRBV2	TRBJ1-5	TRBD1	TGTGCCAGCAGGACAGGGGGCGCCGGGAATCAGCCCCAGCATTTT	CASRTGGAGNQPQHF
.	TRBV11-1	TRBJ2-6	.	TGTGCCAGCAGCTTTCGCAGGCTGAGCTCTGGGGCCAACGTCCTGACTTTC	CASSFRRLSSGANVLTF
.	TRBV23-1	TRBJ2-7	TRBD2	TGCGCCAGCAGTCATTTCGAGCGGGGGGCCCGAAAGTACGAGCAGTACTTC	CASSHFERGARKYEQYF
.	TRBV11-2	TRBJ1-2	TRBD1	TGTGCCAGCAGCCCCAGTCGACAGGGGTATGGCTACACCTTC	CASSPSRQGYGYTF
.	TRBV27	TRBJ1-1	TRBD1	TGTGCCACCTGGGACAGGATGAACACTGAAGCTTTCTTT	CATWDRMNTEAFF
.	TRBV7-9	TRBJ1-2	TRBD1	TGTGCCAGCAGCCAAACAGGGGTCTATGGCTACACCTTC	CASSQTGVYGYTF
.	TRBV6-5	TRBJ1-6	.	TGTGCCAGCAGCCGGATGGGAAGTTCACCCCTCCACTTT	CASSRMGSSPLHF
.	TRBV11-2	TRBJ2-7	TRBD1	TGTGCCAGCAGCTCTCAAACGACAGGGATCAACGAGCAGTACTTC	CASSSQTTGINEQYF
.	TRBV7-8	TRBJ2-5	.	TGTGCCAGCAGCTTAGCGATTTGGGCGCGGAAAACTGGTGAGACCCAGTACTTC	CASSLAIWARKTGETQYF
.	TRBV7-3	TRBJ2-3	.	TGTGCCAGCTCACAGTCGGAGACTCGGAGCACAGATACGCAGTATTTT	CASSQSETRSTDTQYF
few	TRBV2	TRBJ2-7	.	TGTGCCAGTTCCAGGGTCCACGAGCAGTACTTC	CASSRVHEQYF
.	TRBV2	TRBJ2-6	.	TGTGCCAGCAGTCCGGAGGGTTCTGGGGCCAACGTCCTGACTTTC	CASSPEGSGANVLTF
.	TRBV9	TRBJ1-5	TRBD1	TGTGCCAGCAGCCCGGGACAGGGTTACAATCAGCCCCAGCATTTT	CASSPGQGYNQPQHF
once	TRBV5-1	TRBJ2-7	TRBD2	TGCGCCAGCAGCTTGGAACTAGCGGGTACCTACGAGCAGTACTTC	CASSLELAGTYEQYF
once	TRBV6-4	TRBJ2-7	TRBD2	TGTGCCAGCGGGGAGAGACTAGCGGGAGGTCGTGATTACGAGCAGTACTTC	CASGERLAGGRDYEQYF
.	TRBV6-5	TRBJ2-7	TRBD2	TGTGCCAGCAGTTACTCGAGGCTAGCGGGGAGCGAGCAGTACTTC	CASSYSRLAGSEQYF
.	TRBV29-1	TRBJ2-5	TRBD2	TGCAGCGTTGCGGGACTAGCGGGGGGTTTCCAAGAGACCCAGTACTTC	CSVAGLAGGFQETQYF
.	TRBV27	TRBJ2-3	.	TGTGCCAGCAGTTTCAATGAGCGAGATACGCAGTATTTT	CASSFNERDTQYF
once	TRBV30	TRBJ2-3	.	TGTGCCTGGAGGAAGCTTAGCACAGATACGCAGTATTTT	CAWRKLSTDTQYF
.	TRBV5-4	TRBJ1-3	.	TGTGCCAGCAGCTTTGCGGCAAACTCTGGAAACACCATATATTTT	CASSFAANSGNTIYF
few	TRBV11-2	TRBJ1-3	.	TGTGCCAGCAGCACACACCTCTCTGGAAACACCATATATTTT	CASSTHLSGNTIYF
.	TRBV5-1	TRBJ1-1	.	TGCGCCAGCACCTCGGGCACTGAAGCTTTCTTT	CASTSGTEAFF
.	TRBV12-5	TRBJ2-7	.	TGTGCTAGTGGTTTGGTACGAAGACAGGGAGGTGGCGCCGCCGGGGCCTACGAGCAGTACTTC	CASGLVRRQGGGAAGAYEQYF
.	TRBV18	TRBJ1-4	.	TGTGCCAGCTCACCACAAGGGTACATATTTAATAATGAAAAACTGTTTTTT	CASSPQGYIFNNEKLFF
.	TRBV27	TRBJ1-1	.	TGTGCCAGCTGGATCAGCAAAGGAGGTGAAGCTTTCTTT	CASWISKGGEAFF
.	TRBV15	TRBJ2-7	.	TGTGCCACCAGCAGATCAGGCGCCTTGCTCTCCGAGCAGTACTTC	CATSRSGALLSEQYF
.	TRBV11-2	TRBJ2-5	TRBD2	TGTGCCAGCAGCTTAGGTCGGCTAGCGGGGGTTCAAGAGACCCAGTACTTC	CASSLGRLAGVQETQYF
.	TRBV6-5	TRBJ2-7	.	TGTGCCAGCAGTTACTCGCGGCTATACGAGCAGTACTTC	CASSYSRLYEQYF
.	TRBV10-1	TRBJ2-1	.	TGCGCCAGCAGTGGGCCTAGGAATGAGCAGTTCTTC	CASSGPRNEQFF
.	TRBV10-1	TRBJ2-7	.	TGCGCCAGCAGTGTTAACAGGGAAGGATACGAGCAGTACTTC	CASSVNREGYEQYF
.	TRBV6-1	TRBJ1-5	TRBD1	TGTGCCAGCACTACAGGACAGGGGGCAAAGCAGCCCCAGCATTTT	CASTTGQGAKQPQHF
.	TRBV5-1	TRBJ2-7	TRBD2	TGCGCCAGCAGCCCCGGGACTAGCAGCTACGAGCAGTACTTC	CASSPGTSSYEQYF
.	TRBV12-5	TRBJ1-1	.	TGTGCTAGTGCCACCCCAAGGAGGAACACTGAAGCTTTCTTT	CASATPRRNTEAFF
.	TRBV6-1	TRBJ1-3	.	TGTGCCAGCAGTGTCAGCCGGACGTCCTATGGAAACACCATATATTTT	CASSVSRTSYGNTIYF
.	TRBV10-3	TRBJ2-7	TRBD1	TGTGCCTCCAACCGGGACAGGGTCTCCTACGAGCAGTACTTC	CASNRDRVSYEQYF
.	TRBV10-2	TRBJ2-7	TRBD1	TGCGCCAGCAGGAAGGGACAGGACAGCTACGAGCAGTACTTC	CASRKGQDSYEQYF
.	TRBV11-3	TRBJ2-1	.	TGTGCCAGCAGCCTCTCGGGACTTTACAATGAGCAGTTCTTC	CASSLSGLYNEQFF
.	TRBV28	TRBJ2-7	TRBD1	TGTGCCAGCAGGTCCGGGACAGGGGTCTACGAGCAGTACTTC	CASRSGTGVYEQYF